The clone carrying this TCR beta chain came up many times. TCRdb processed the 5' RACE reads anew with MiXCR; each CDR3 protein has one entry. The profile shows around 280,000 distinct CDR3 sequences, less than 9% of them singletons. This record belongs to a study of identical twins. V lost 2 bases and J lost 4; bases outside the gene matches: 6. This CDR3 is 16 amino acids long. Germline loops: CDR1 MGHRA, CDR2 YSYEKL. This sample also belongs to another study, concerning yellow fever vaccine responses in identical twins.

The chain links TRBV4-1 to TRBJ1-5; 9 bases agree with TRBD1. The origin of this receptor is a woman aged 18-30 years in good health. Source material: memory (CD45RO+) T cells sorted from blood. The CDR3 region is CASSQSVGTGNQPQHF. As DNA, the CDR3 is TGCGCCAGCAGCCAATCAGTCGGGACAGGGAATCAGCCCCAGCATTTT.